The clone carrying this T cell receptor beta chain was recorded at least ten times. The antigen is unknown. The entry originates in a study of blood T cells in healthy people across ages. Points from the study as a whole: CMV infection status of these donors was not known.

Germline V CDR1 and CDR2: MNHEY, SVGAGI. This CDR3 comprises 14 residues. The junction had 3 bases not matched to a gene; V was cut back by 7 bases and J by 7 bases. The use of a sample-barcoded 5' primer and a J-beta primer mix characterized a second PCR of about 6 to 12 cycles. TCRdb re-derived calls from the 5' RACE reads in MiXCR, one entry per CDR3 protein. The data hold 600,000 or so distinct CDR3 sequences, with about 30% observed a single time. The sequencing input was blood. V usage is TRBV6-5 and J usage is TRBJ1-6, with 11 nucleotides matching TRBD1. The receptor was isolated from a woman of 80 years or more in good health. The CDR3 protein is CASTRTGGNSPLHF. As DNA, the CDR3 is TGTGCCAGCACTAGGACAGGGGGCAATTCACCCCTCCACTTT.